A selection of T cell receptor beta chains follows, all from one sample in a study of tumor-infiltrating lymphocytes in localized non-small cell lung cancer. Produced via immunoSEQ multiplex PCR; TCRdb's table is partial and in-frame only. The sample gives some 11,000 clones, around 60% of which show up once; approximately 10% is in the top ten. Material: lung tumor tissue. The receptors derive from a human donor with non-small cell lung cancer. Both conserved end residues are part of each CDR3. The D gene is left open where the match is weak. Where a row states a size, it is once, few, many or the class of an expanded clone; other rows omit it.

TRBJ2-1	.	TRBV7-9	.	CASSALQGAGDNEQFF	TGTGCCAGCAGCGCCTTGCAGGGGGCGGGGGACAATGAGCAGTTCTTC
TRBJ2-7	.	TRBV28	.	CASSSPRQVSYEQYF	TGTGCCAGCAGTTCCCCCCGACAGGTGTCCTACGAGCAGTACTTC
TRBJ2-2	TRBD1	TRBV5-4	medium-sized	CASSWDRNTGELFF	TGTGCCAGCAGCTGGGACAGAAACACCGGGGAGCTGTTTTTT
TRBJ1-2	TRBD1	TRBV4-3	.	CASSQAIQGNSYGYTF	TGCGCCAGCAGCCAGGCAATACAGGGGAACTCGTATGGCTACACCTTC
TRBJ1-1	.	TRBV7-9	.	CASSKTPGPGGLF	TGTGCCAGCAGCAAAACGCCGGGCCCGGGCGGCCTCTTT
TRBJ2-1	.	TRBV7-9	.	CASSSKGRGSRREEQFF	TGTGCCAGCAGCTCAAAAGGGCGAGGGTCCCGGAGAGAGGAGCAGTTCTTC
TRBJ2-5	TRBD1	TRBV7-7	.	CASSSDRDETQYF	TGTGCCAGCAGCTCTGACAGGGATGAGACCCAGTACTTC
TRBJ1-2	.	TRBV5-1	.	CASSLRPLGADGYTF	TGCGCCAGCAGCTTGCGCCCACTAGGGGCTGATGGCTACACCTTC
TRBJ1-6	.	TRBV6-1	medium-sized	CASTVDSLRDSPLHF	TGTGCCAGCACTGTGGACAGCCTAAGGGATTCACCCCTCCACTTT
TRBJ1-3	.	TRBV5-1	.	CASSLDAGNTIYF	TGCGCCAGCAGCTTGGACGCTGGAAACACCATATATTTT
TRBJ2-3	TRBD2	TRBV6-5	.	CASSYASGSADTQYF	TGTGCCAGCAGTTACGCTAGCGGGAGCGCAGATACGCAGTATTTT
TRBJ2-1	TRBD2	TRBV11-3	.	CASSLSSGSDEQFF	TGTGCCAGCAGCTTATCTAGCGGGAGCGATGAGCAGTTCTTC
TRBJ1-2	TRBD1	TRBV12-5	.	CASGLVTGTGGFRYTF	TGTGCTAGTGGTTTGGTTACCGGGACAGGGGGTTTTCGCTACACCTTC
TRBJ2-3	TRBD1	TRBV29-1	.	CSARRGGADTQYF	TGCAGCGCCAGGAGAGGGGGCGCAGATACGCAGTATTTT
TRBJ2-7	.	TRBV27	once	CASSLSTGRGEQYF	TGTGCCAGCAGTTTATCGACAGGGCGGGGCGAGCAGTACTTC
TRBJ1-6	.	TRBV14	.	CASSQGLGVNSPLHF	TGTGCCAGCAGCCAAGGCCTGGGGGTTAATTCACCCCTCCACTTT
TRBJ1-4	.	TRBV18	.	CASSPGEKLFF	TGTGCCAGCTCACCTGGTGAAAAACTGTTTTTT
TRBJ2-3	.	TRBV11-2	few	CASSLGLHSSDTQYF	TGTGCCAGCAGCTTAGGTCTGCACTCCTCAGATACGCAGTATTTT
TRBJ2-1	TRBD1	TRBV18	.	CASSQRDRGSGEQFF	TGTGCCAGCTCGCAAAGGGACAGGGGGTCGGGTGAGCAGTTCTTC
TRBJ1-5	.	TRBV18	medium-sized	CASSPSGDQPQHF	TGTGCCAGCTCACCCTCGGGGGATCAGCCCCAGCATTTT
TRBJ1-1	TRBD1	TRBV18	few	CASSPRDREGEHTEAFF	TGTGCCAGCTCACCCCGGGACAGGGAGGGAGAGCACACTGAAGCTTTCTTT
TRBJ2-7	.	TRBV11-2	few	CASSLDWEQYF	TGTGCCAGCAGCTTAGATTGGGAGCAGTACTTC
TRBJ2-2	TRBD2	TRBV30	.	CAWSAAERGRAGELFF	TGTGCCTGGAGTGCCGCCGAGCGGGGGCGTGCCGGGGAGCTGTTTTTT
TRBJ1-6	.	TRBV5-8	.	CASTSDGSYNSPLHF	TGTGCCAGCACCTCGGACGGCTCCTATAATTCACCCCTCCACTTT
TRBJ2-6	.	TRBV28	.	CAGRSVSGANVLTF	TGTGCCGGAAGGTCAGTCTCTGGGGCCAACGTCCTGACTTTC
TRBJ1-4	.	TRBV29-1	.	CSVLGNGIQKLFF	TGCAGCGTTCTCGGGAACGGGATACAAAAACTGTTTTTT
TRBJ1-4	TRBD1	TRBV7-2	.	CASSLDRATNEKLFF	TGTGCCAGCAGCTTGGACAGGGCCACTAATGAAAAACTGTTTTTT
TRBJ2-2	TRBD2	TRBV9	.	CASTRSRLAGGGTGELFF	TGTGCCAGCACCCGTAGTAGACTAGCGGGAGGGGGCACCGGGGAGCTGTTTTTT
TRBJ1-6	.	TRBV5-1	.	CASSLDTYNSPLHF	TGCGCCAGCAGCTTGGACACCTATAATTCACCCCTCCACTTT
TRBJ2-7	TRBD2	TRBV7-2	medium-sized	CASSLLSGGAYEQYF	TGTGCCAGCAGCTTATTAAGCGGGGGGGCGTACGAGCAGTACTTC
TRBJ2-3	.	TRBV5-4	.	CASSWGMDTQYF	TGTGCCAGCAGCTGGGGAATGGATACGCAGTATTTT
TRBJ2-5	.	TRBV7-9	.	CASSLLASQETQYF	TGTGCCAGCAGCTTATTGGCTAGTCAAGAGACCCAGTACTTC
TRBJ2-5	.	TRBV30	.	CAWSALAGETQYF	TGTGCCTGGAGCGCGTTGGCGGGGGAGACCCAGTACTTC
TRBJ1-2	.	TRBV15	medium-sized	CATKGRLNYGYTF	TGTGCCACCAAGGGGCGATTGAACTATGGCTACACCTTC
TRBJ2-1	TRBD2	TRBV10-3	.	CATDSGTRNNEQFF	TGTGCCACCGATTCCGGGACTAGGAACAATGAGCAGTTCTTC
TRBJ2-7	.	TRBV28	medium-sized	CASSYDGAGEQYF	TGTGCCAGCAGTTATGACGGTGCGGGAGAGCAGTACTTC
TRBJ1-5	.	TRBV30	once	CAWSVNSPQPQHF	TGTGCCTGGAGCGTTAACAGCCCTCAGCCCCAGCATTTT
TRBJ2-5	.	TRBV30	.	CAWGISRETQYF	TGTGCCTGGGGAATCAGTCGAGAGACCCAGTACTTC
TRBJ1-2	.	TRBV5-1	.	CASRSDTNYGYTF	TGCGCCAGCAGATCGGACACCAACTATGGCTACACCTTC
TRBJ2-7	TRBD1	TRBV4-3	.	CASSQDRTGPDEQYF	TGCGCCAGCAGCCAAGACCGGACAGGGCCGGACGAGCAGTACTTC
TRBJ1-2	TRBD1	TRBV25-1	few	CASSGGQYGYTF	TGTGCCAGCAGTGGGGGACAGTATGGCTACACCTTC
TRBJ1-2	TRBD1	TRBV10-3	.	CATGDRANYGYTF	TGTGCCACCGGGGACAGGGCTAACTATGGCTACACCTTC
TRBJ2-2	.	TRBV28	.	CASRTQRRGGGELFF	TGTGCCAGCAGGACCCAAAGGCGGGGAGGCGGGGAGCTGTTTTTT
TRBJ2-1	.	TRBV10-3	.	CAISEATLGNEQFF	TGTGCCATCAGTGAGGCCACCCTGGGAAATGAGCAGTTCTTC
TRBJ1-2	.	TRBV5-6	.	CASSSWRSKYGYTF	TGTGCCAGCAGCTCGTGGCGCTCAAAATATGGCTACACCTTC
TRBJ2-1	.	TRBV25-1	few	CASSPQSEQFF	TGTGCCAGCAGTCCACAGAGTGAGCAGTTCTTC
TRBJ2-1	.	TRBV10-3	.	CAISESWENEQFF	TGTGCCATCAGTGAGTCCTGGGAGAATGAGCAGTTCTTC
TRBJ1-1	.	TRBV7-6	.	CASSFGAGPGYTEAFF	TGTGCCAGCAGCTTTGGAGCAGGGCCGGGGTACACTGAAGCTTTCTTT
TRBJ1-1	.	TRBV6-5	once	CASSYSARNTEAFF	TGTGCCAGCAGTTACTCTGCCAGGAACACTGAAGCTTTCTTT